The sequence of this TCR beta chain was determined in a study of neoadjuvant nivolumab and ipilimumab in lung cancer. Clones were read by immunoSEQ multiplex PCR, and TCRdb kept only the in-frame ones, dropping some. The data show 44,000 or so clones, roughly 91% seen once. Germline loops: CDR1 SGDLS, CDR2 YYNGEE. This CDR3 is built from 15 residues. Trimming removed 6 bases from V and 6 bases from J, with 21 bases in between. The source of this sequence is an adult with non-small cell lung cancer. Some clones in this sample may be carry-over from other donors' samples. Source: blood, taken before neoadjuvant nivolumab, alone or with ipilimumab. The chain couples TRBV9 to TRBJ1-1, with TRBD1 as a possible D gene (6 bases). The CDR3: CASTQVNREVAEAFF. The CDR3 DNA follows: TGTGCCAGCACCCAGGTAAACAGGGAGGTAGCTGAAGCTTTCTTT.